The 28 T cell receptor beta chains reported below all come from one sample, sequenced in a study of cytomegalovirus exposure and HLA in healthy donors. The PCR contained 60 Vbeta and 13 Jbeta primers. Only in-frame clones appear in the TCRdb table, and some are missing; sequencing was by immunoSEQ multiplex PCR. The table lists more than 110,000 clones, 80% of them singletons. Material: PBMCs. These receptors were collected from a man between 50 and 59 years old in good health and CMV-seronegative.

The chain uses TRBV29-1 and TRBJ2-7; 7 bases match TRBD1. The germline V gene has CDR1 SQVTM and CDR2 ANQGSEA. The CDR3 sequence is 13 residues long. With V trimmed by 6 bases and J by 2 bases, 7 bases remained unmatched. CDR3: CSVGDSLTYEQYF. The CDR3, as DNA: TGCAGCGTAGGGGACAGCTTGACCTACGAGCAGTACTTC.

The gene calls are TRBV6-5 and TRBJ1-2; 12 nucleotides align to TRBD1. J gave up 8 bases and V 4 bases, and 8 bases lay outside the gene matches. The CDR3 sequence is 15 residues long. Germline-derived CDR1 and CDR2 are MNHEY and SVGAGI. The CDR3 coding sequence is TGTGCCAGCAGTTCCCGGGACAGGGGGCTTCGGGGCTACACCTTC. This gives the protein CASSSRDRGLRGYTF.

The chain carries TRBV2 and TRBJ2-4; 8 bases agree with TRBD1. CDR3 length equals 13 residues. The germline CDR1 and CDR2 sequences are SNHLY and FYNNEI. The V and J ends lost 4 bases and 7 bases, in that order; junction bases with no gene match: 3. CDR3 loop: CASSGGQANIQYF. CDR3 bases: TGTGCCAGCAGTGGGGGACAGGCGAACATTCAGTACTTC.

The chain combines TRBV15 with TRBJ2-7; tentatively, D is TRBD2 (7 bases). CDR3 size: 16 residues. Per the germline V gene, CDR1 is LNHNV and CDR2 is YYDKDF (reference sequence). V lost 5 bases and J 2 bases, leaving 19 bases between the germline ends. CDR3 loop: CATSPNKGGGTYEQYF. In DNA form, the CDR3 reads TGTGCCACCAGCCCCAATAAGGGGGGAGGGACCTACGAGCAGTACTTC.

V gene TRBV18 combines with J gene TRBJ2-2; no reliable D call. Trimming shortened V by 2 bases and J by 0 bases, and 4 bases separated the two germline ends. Per germline, CDR1 KGHSH and CDR2 LQKENI. This CDR3 has 14 residues. CDR3 region: CASSPFSNTGELFF. CDR3 coding DNA: TGTGCCAGCTCACCATTCTCGAACACCGGGGAGCTGTTTTTT.

V and J are TRBV2 and TRBJ1-5, with D hard to call. Germline-derived CDR1 and CDR2 are SNHLY and FYNNEI. Trimming cost V 1 base and J 0 bases, with 7 bases left between them. This CDR3 contains 15 residues. The CDR3 sequence: CASSEEPNSNQPQHF. CDR3 in DNA: TGTGCCAGCAGTGAAGAACCTAATAGCAATCAGCCCCAGCATTTT.

CDR3 sequence (DNA): TGCGCCAGCAGCGAACGAACAGGGCCGAACACTGAAGCTTTCTTT. Translation gives CASSERTGPNTEAFF. J is TRBJ1-1 and V is TRBV10-2, with TRBD1 as a possible D gene (6 bases). The CDR3 totals 15 residues. CDR1 is WSHSY and CDR2 is SAAADI in the germline V gene. Trimming pared 6 bases from V and 1 base from J, leaving 15 bases between.

This rearrangement joins TRBV5-1 to TRBJ1-1; the match to TRBD1 covers 8 bases. Germline trimming cut 1 base from V and 3 bases from J; bases unmatched to any gene: 8. This CDR3 region has 16 residues. Germline CDR1 is SGHRS and CDR2 is YFSETQ. CDR3 amino acids: CASSLNGGQGDTEAFF. For the CDR3, the DNA is TGCGCCAGCAGCTTGAATGGAGGACAGGGAGACACTGAAGCTTTCTTT.

V usage is TRBV2 and J usage is TRBJ1-5; D perhaps matches TRBD1 (6 bases). Germline CDR1 is SNHLY and CDR2 is FYNNEI. V lost 0 bases and J lost 3, with 9 bases in between. The CDR3 has 15 amino acids. The CDR3 bases are TGTGCCAGCAGTGAAGCGGGGACACTCAATCAGCCCCAGCATTTT. Encoded protein: CASSEAGTLNQPQHF.

The chain joins TRBV7-3 to TRBJ2-6; D not certain. The CDR3 length is 16 residues. Germline CDR1 and CDR2: SGHTA and FQGTGA. Between the trimmed V and J ends, which lost 1 base and 3 bases, there was a span of 10 bases. The CDR3 bases are TGTGCCAGCAGCTTAAGGCCCCCAAGTGGGGCCAACGTCCTGACTTTC. Encoded protein: CASSLRPPSGANVLTF.

The rearrangement joins TRBV2 to TRBJ1-1; TRBD1 aligns across 7 bases. Unmatched junction bases numbered 5, after V lost 8 bases and J lost 2 bases. The CDR3 runs 13 residues. Germline lookup yields CDR1 SNHLY and CDR2 FYNNEI. CDR3 sequence reads: CASRGQFNTEAFF. DNA for the CDR3: TGTGCCAGCCGGGGACAGTTCAACACTGAAGCTTTCTTT.

The chain couples TRBV9 to TRBJ2-3, with D possibly matching TRBD1 (6 bases). Trimming shortened V by 4 bases and J by 0 bases, and 12 bases separated the two germline ends. The CDR3 contains 15 residues. Germline V CDR1 and CDR2: SGDLS, YYNGEE. The CDR3 region is CASSPVRGSTDTQYF. For the CDR3, the DNA is TGTGCCAGCAGCCCAGTCAGGGGTAGCACAGATACGCAGTATTTT.

The V and J genes are TRBV28 and TRBJ2-7, with 7 bases identical to TRBD1. The CDR3 is 14 amino acids. The germline V gene has CDR1 MDHEN and CDR2 SYDVKM. J was trimmed by 9 bases and V by 3 bases; bases with no gene match: 11. The CDR3 DNA follows: TGTGCCAGCAGTTTTGGGACAGACACCTTCGGGCAGTACTTC. Its protein is CASSFGTDTFGQYF.

For the CDR3, the DNA is TGCGCCAGCAGCTTGGTGGGGACTAGCGGGAGTAGCACCGGGGAGCTGTTTTTT. Translating gives CASSLVGTSGSSTGELFF. The V call is TRBV5-1, the J call TRBJ2-2; 14 bases agree with TRBD2. The CDR3 length is 18 residues. CDR1 and CDR2 (germline): SGHRS, YFSETQ. Trimming cost V 0 bases and J 4 bases; bases outside gene matches: 5. Complete variable domain (other parts from reference TRBV5-1 and TRBJ2-2): KAGVTQTPRYLIKTRGQQVTLSCSPISGHRSVSWYQQTPGQGLQFLFEYFSETQRNKGNFPGRFSGRQFSNSRSEMNVSTLELGDSALYLCASSLVGTSGSSTGELFFGEGSRLTVL.

This clone was picked up one time. The V and J genes are TRBV2 and TRBJ1-4; no reliable D call. The CDR3 extends over 15 amino acids. V lost 4 bases and J lost 2, with 11 bases in between. CDR1 and CDR2 from the germline V gene are SNHLY and FYNNEI. The CDR3 nucleotides read TGTGCCAGCAGTGTTCGGGGTGGGACTAATGAAAAACTGTTTTTT. Its translation: CASSVRGGTNEKLFF.

J is TRBJ1-1 and V is TRBV5-6, with TRBD1 identical over 9 bases. Germline CDR1 is SGHDT and CDR2 is YYEEEE. V shed 4 bases, J shed 4 bases, and the junction held 14 bases outside the gene matches. CDR3 length equals 17 residues. The CDR3 bases are TGTGCCAGCAGCCTAAGTAGGGGACAGGGCTTCGGCACTGAAGCTTTCTTT. This gives the protein CASSLSRGQGFGTEAFF.

The chain combines TRBV5-1 with TRBJ1-1; tentative D call: TRBD1 (5 bases). Germline V gene sequence: CDR1 SGHRS, CDR2 YFSETQ. The CDR3 loop spans 14 amino acids. V dropped 5 bases and J dropped 4 bases, with 15 bases sitting between them. CDR3 loop: CASRVGGSGTEAFF. DNA for the CDR3: TGCGCCAGCAGGGTGGGGGGAAGCGGCACTGAAGCTTTCTTT.

A single count supports this clone. The V gene is TRBV13, the J gene TRBJ2-2; D gene unclear. This CDR3 region has 11 residues. CDR1 and CDR2 from the germline V gene are PRHDT and FYEKMQ (reference sequence). With 3 bases removed from V and 7 bases from J, the gap between germline ends came to 3 bases. The CDR3 is CASSFGGELFF. DNA of the CDR3: TGTGCCAGCAGCTTCGGCGGGGAGCTGTTTTTT.

The genes are TRBV4-2 and TRBJ2-5, with 12 bases matching TRBD2. The CDR3 sequence is 16 residues long. Per the germline V gene, CDR1 is LGHNA and CDR2 is YNFKEQ. With V trimmed by 8 bases and J by 1 base, 8 bases remained unmatched. The CDR3 reads CASQLTSGGTQETQYF. The CDR3 DNA is TGTGCCAGCCAGTTAACTAGCGGGGGGACCCAAGAGACCCAGTACTTC.

This chain uses TRBV7-3 with TRBJ2-1; 7 nucleotides align to TRBD1. Losses at the gene ends were 4 bases for V and 6 bases for J; bases not matched to a gene: 9. The CDR3 is made up of 15 amino acids. Germline V lookup: CDR1 SGHTA, CDR2 FQGTGA. The CDR3 DNA reads TGTGCCAGCAGCTCCCAAGACAGGGCGGGCAATGAGCAGTTCTTC. It yields the protein CASSSQDRAGNEQFF.

V is TRBV6-4 and J is TRBJ2-3, with 7 bases aligning to TRBD2. In germline, CDR1 is MRHNA, CDR2 SNTAGT. The CDR3 contains 15 residues. Trimming removed 4 bases from V and 0 bases from J; junction bases left unmatched: 4. CDR3 sequence: CASSAGSGSTDTQYF. The CDR3 DNA sequence: TGTGCCAGCAGTGCGGGTAGCGGGAGCACAGATACGCAGTATTTT.

The V gene is TRBV6-5, the J gene TRBJ1-1, with a tentative D call TRBD1 (6 bases). From germline, CDR1 is MNHEY and CDR2 SVGAGI. The CDR3 is made up of 15 amino acids. Trimming took off 2 bases at V and 2 bases at J, with 12 bases between the two ends. The CDR3 DNA reads TGTGCCAGCAGTTACGTAGGCAGGGGTAACACTGAAGCTTTCTTT. It is translated as CASSYVGRGNTEAFF.

The chain uses TRBV28 and TRBJ2-7, with 11 bases lining up with TRBD2. Trimming cost V 5 bases and J 4 bases; bases outside gene matches: 13. Germline CDR1 and CDR2: MDHEN and SYDVKM. CDR3 length: 17 residues. CDR3 sequence: CASSTGGLAGGSYEQYF. DNA for the CDR3: TGTGCCAGCAGTACCGGGGGGTTAGCGGGAGGGTCATACGAGCAGTACTTC.

V and J are TRBV2 and TRBJ1-4; no clear D. The V end was cut by 4 bases, the J end by 7 bases, with 16 bases between. Germline V gives CDR1 SNHLY, CDR2 FYNNEI. There are 15 residues in the CDR3. The CDR3 is CASSVLRTRSEKLFF. In DNA, the CDR3 is TGTGCCAGCAGTGTACTGAGAACAAGGAGTGAAAAACTGTTTTTT.

The chain combines TRBV19 with TRBJ2-1, with 10 bases matching TRBD1. V was clipped by 4 bases and J by 6 bases; unmatched bases: 15. The CDR3 is 18 residues long. Per the germline V gene, CDR1 is LNHDA and CDR2 is SQIVND (reference sequence). The CDR3 sequence: CASSTPFGGGQGPNEQFF. The CDR3 DNA follows: TGTGCCAGTAGTACCCCTTTTGGGGGGGGACAGGGGCCCAATGAGCAGTTCTTC.

The gene calls are TRBV13 and TRBJ2-7; 11 bases agree with TRBD2. The junction had 2 bases not matched to a gene; V was cut back by 1 base and J by 3 bases. This CDR3 is built from 15 residues. Germline CDR1 PRHDT, CDR2 FYEKMQ (reference sequence). The CDR3 DNA reads as TGTGCCAGCAGCTTAGTAGCGGGAGGGGGCTACGAGCAGTACTTC. It is translated as CASSLVAGGGYEQYF.

The chain carries TRBV5-1 and TRBJ2-5; tentatively, D is TRBD2 (6 bases). The germline gives CDR1 SGHRS, CDR2 YFSETQ. This CDR3 has 16 residues. Deletions cut 1 base from V and 4 bases from J, with 17 bases between. This CDR3 is CASSLLPSEEGETQYF. The DNA of the CDR3 is TGCGCCAGCAGCTTGTTGCCTAGCGAGGAAGGAGAGACCCAGTACTTC.

This clone was observed a single time. V usage is TRBV30 and J usage is TRBJ1-2; the D gene is possibly TRBD1 (6 bases). This CDR3 is built from 11 residues. Germline loops: CDR1 GTSNPN, CDR2 SVGIG (reference sequence). V lost 6 bases and J 8 bases, leaving 13 bases between the germline ends. CDR3 loop: CACSQGFGYTF. The CDR3 DNA follows: TGTGCCTGTTCACAGGGCTTCGGCTACACCTTC.